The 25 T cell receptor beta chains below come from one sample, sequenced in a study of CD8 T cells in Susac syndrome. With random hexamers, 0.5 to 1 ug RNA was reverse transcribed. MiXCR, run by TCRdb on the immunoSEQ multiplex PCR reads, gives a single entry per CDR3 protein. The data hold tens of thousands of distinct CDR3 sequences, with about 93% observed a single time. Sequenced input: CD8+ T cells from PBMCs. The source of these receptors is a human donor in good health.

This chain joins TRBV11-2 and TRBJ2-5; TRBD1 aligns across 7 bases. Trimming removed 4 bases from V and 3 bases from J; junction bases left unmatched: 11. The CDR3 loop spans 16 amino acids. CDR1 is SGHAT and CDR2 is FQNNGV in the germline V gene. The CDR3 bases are TGTGCCAGCAGCTCCCACCCACCGGGACAGAAAGAGACCCAGTACTTC. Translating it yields CASSSHPPGQKETQYF. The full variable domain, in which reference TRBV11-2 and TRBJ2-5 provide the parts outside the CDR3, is EAGVAQSPRYKIIEKRQSVAFWCNPISGHATLYWYQQILGQGPKLLIQFQNNGVVDDSQLPKDRFSAERLKGVDSTLKIQPAKLEDSAVYLCASSSHPPGQKETQYFGPGTRLLVL.

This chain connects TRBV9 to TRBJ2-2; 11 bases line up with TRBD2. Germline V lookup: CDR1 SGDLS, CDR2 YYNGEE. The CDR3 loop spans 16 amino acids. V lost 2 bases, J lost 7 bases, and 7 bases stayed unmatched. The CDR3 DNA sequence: TGTGCCAGCAGCGTTCGGCTAGCGGGGGGAGTCGGGGAGCTGTTTTTT. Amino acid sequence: CASSVRLAGGVGELFF.

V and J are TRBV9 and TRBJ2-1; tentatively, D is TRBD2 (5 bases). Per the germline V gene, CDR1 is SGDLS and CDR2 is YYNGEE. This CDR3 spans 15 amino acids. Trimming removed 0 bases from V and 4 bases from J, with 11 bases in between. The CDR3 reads CASSVGLGLYNEQFF. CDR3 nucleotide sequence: TGTGCCAGCAGCGTAGGTCTCGGACTTTACAATGAGCAGTTCTTC.

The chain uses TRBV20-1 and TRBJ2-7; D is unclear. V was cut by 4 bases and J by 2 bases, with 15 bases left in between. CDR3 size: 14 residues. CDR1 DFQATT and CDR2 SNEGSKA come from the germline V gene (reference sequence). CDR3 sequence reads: CSATLPRLAYEQYF. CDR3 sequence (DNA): TGCAGTGCTACACTGCCGCGACTGGCCTACGAGCAGTACTTC.

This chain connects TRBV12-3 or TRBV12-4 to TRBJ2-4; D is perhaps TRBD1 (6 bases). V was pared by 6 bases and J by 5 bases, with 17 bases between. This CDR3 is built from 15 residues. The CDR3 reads CASSTKNGQQNIQYF. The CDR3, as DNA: TGTGCCAGCAGCACAAAAAACGGACAGCAAAACATTCAGTACTTC.

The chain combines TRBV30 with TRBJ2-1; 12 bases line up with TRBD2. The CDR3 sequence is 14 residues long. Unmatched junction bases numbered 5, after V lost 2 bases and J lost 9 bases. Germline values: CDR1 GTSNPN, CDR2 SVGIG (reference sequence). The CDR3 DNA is TGTGCCTGGAGTCTAGCGGGAGGGTGGGCTGAGCAGTTCTTC. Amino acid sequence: CAWSLAGGWAEQFF.

The CDR3 DNA follows: TGTGCCAGCAGCTTAGCGGAGGGCGAAGGAGAGACCCAGTACTTC. This translates into CASSLAEGEGETQYF. The rearrangement joins TRBV7-6 to TRBJ2-5; tentative D call: TRBD2 (6 bases). This CDR3 contains 15 residues. Germline assignment: CDR1 SGHVS and CDR2 FNYEAQ. V lost 0 bases to trimming and J lost 4 bases, with 12 bases between them.

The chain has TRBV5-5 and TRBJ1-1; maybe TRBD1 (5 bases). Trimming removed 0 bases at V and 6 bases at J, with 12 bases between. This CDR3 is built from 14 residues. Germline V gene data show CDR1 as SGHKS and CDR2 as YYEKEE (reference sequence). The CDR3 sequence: CASSLGGDGAEAFF. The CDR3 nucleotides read TGTGCCAGCAGCTTGGGGGGCGACGGGGCTGAAGCTTTCTTT.

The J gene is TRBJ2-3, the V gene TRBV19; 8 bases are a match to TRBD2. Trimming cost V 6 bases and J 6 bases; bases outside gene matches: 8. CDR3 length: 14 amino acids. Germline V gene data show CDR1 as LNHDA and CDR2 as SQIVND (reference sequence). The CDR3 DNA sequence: TGTGCCAGTAGACCAGCGGGAGCAGCCGATACGCAGTATTTT. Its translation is CASRPAGAADTQYF.

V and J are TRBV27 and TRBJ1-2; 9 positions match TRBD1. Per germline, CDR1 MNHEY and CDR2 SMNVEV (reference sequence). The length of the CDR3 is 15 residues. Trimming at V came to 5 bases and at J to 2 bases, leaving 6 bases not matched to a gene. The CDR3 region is CASSPGTGINYGYTF. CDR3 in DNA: TGTGCCAGCAGTCCCGGGACAGGGATCAACTATGGCTACACCTTC.

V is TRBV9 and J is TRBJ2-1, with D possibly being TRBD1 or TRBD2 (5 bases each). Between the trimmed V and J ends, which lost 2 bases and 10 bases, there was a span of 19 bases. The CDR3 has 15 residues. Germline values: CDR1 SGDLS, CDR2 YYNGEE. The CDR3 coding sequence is TGTGCCAGCAGCGTTTCGACGGGACCGGTTTTAGAGCAGTTCTTC. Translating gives CASSVSTGPVLEQFF.

In DNA, the CDR3 is TGCGCCAGCAGCCAAGTGTCAGGGGAGTATGAGCAGTTCTTC. Translation: CASSQVSGEYEQFF. V usage is TRBV4-1 and J usage is TRBJ2-1; D may be TRBD1 (6 bases). CDR3 size: 14 residues. Trimming shortened V by 1 base and J by 8 bases, and 12 bases separated the two germline ends. Germline V lookup: CDR1 MGHRA, CDR2 YSYEKL.

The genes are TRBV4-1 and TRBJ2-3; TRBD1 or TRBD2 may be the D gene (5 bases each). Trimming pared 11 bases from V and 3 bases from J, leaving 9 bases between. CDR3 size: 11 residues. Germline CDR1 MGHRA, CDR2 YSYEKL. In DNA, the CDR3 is TGCGCCTCCGGGGCTACAGATACGCAGTATTTT. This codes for CASGATDTQYF.

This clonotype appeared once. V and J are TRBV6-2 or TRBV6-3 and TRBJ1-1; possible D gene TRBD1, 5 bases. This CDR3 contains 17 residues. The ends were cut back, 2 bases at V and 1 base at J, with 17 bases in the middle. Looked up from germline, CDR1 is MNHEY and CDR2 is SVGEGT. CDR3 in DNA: TGTGCCAGCAGTTACCCACCCGACAGACCCTCGAACACTGAAGCTTTCTTT. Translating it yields CASSYPPDRPSNTEAFF.

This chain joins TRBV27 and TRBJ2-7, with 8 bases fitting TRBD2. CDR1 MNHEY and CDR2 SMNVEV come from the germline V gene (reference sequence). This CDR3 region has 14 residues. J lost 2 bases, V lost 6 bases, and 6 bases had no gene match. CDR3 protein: CASRLAGPAYEQYF. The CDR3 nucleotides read TGTGCCAGCAGGCTAGCGGGTCCTGCCTACGAGCAGTACTTC.

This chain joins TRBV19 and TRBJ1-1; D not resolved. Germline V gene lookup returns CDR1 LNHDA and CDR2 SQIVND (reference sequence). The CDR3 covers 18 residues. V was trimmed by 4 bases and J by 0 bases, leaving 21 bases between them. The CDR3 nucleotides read TGTGCCAGTAGTAAATCCGCAGTCCGGACGGACCTGAACACTGAAGCTTTCTTT. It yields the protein CASSKSAVRTDLNTEAFF.

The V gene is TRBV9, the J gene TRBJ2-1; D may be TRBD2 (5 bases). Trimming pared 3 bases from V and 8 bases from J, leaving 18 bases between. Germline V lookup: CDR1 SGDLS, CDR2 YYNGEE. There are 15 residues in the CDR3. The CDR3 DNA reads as TGTGCCAGCAGCGACCCGGGATCCCAAGCGGATGAGCAGTTCTTC. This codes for CASSDPGSQADEQFF. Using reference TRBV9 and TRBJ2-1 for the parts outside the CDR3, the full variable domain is DSGVTQTPKHLITATGQRVTLRCSPRSGDLSVYWYQQSLDQGLQFLIQYYNGEERAKGNILERFSAQQFPDLHSELNLSSLELGDSALYFCASSDPGSQADEQFFGPGTRLTVL.

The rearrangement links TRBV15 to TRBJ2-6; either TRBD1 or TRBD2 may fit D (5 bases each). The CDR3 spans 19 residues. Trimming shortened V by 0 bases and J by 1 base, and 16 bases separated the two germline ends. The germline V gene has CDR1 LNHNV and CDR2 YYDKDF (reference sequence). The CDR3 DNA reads TGTGCCACCAGCAGAGATCGAGGGGAGTGGAGTTCTGGGGCCAACGTCCTGACTTTC. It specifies CATSRDRGEWSSGANVLTF.

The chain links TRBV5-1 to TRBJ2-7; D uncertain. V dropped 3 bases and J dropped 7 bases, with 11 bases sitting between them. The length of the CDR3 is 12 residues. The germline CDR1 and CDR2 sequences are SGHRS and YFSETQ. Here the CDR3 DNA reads TGCGCCAGCAGCTCCTCCCCAACGGAGCAGTACTTC. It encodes CASSSSPTEQYF.

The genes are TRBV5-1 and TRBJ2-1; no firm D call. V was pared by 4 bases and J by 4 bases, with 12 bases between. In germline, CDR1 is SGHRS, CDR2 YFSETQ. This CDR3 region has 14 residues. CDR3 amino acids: CASSTPRNYNEQFF. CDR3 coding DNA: TGCGCCAGCAGCACCCCCAGGAATTACAATGAGCAGTTCTTC.

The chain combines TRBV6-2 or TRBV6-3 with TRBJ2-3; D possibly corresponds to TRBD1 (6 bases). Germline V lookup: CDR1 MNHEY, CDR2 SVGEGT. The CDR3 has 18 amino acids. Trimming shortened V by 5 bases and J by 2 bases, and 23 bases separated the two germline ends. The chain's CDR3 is CASSTYPSDRWDTDTQYF. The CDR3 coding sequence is TGTGCCAGCAGTACCTATCCCTCCGACAGGTGGGACACAGATACGCAGTATTTT.

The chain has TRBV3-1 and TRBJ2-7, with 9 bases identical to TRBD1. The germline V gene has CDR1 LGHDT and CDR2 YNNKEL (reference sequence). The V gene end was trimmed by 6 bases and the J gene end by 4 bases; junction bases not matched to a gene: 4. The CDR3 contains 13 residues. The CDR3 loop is CASSPGQGYEQYV. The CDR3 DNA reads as TGTGCCAGCAGTCCGGGACAGGGTTACGAGCAGTACGTC.

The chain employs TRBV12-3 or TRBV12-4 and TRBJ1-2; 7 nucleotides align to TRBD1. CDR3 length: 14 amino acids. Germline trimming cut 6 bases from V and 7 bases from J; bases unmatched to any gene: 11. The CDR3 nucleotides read TGTGCCAGCAGCTGGGACAGCTGGGACGGTGGCTACACCTTC. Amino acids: CASSWDSWDGGYTF.

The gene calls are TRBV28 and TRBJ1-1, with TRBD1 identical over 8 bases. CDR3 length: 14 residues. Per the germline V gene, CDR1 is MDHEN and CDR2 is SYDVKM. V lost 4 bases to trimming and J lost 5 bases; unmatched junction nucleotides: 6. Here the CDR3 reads CASSSGTGRTEAFF. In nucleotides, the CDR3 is TGTGCCAGCAGTTCGGGGACAGGACGGACTGAAGCTTTCTTT.

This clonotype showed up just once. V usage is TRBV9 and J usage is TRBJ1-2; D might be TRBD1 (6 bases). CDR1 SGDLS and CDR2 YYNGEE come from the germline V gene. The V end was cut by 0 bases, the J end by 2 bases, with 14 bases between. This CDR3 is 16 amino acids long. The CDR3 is CASSVEFDRPNYGYTF. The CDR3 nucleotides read TGTGCCAGCAGCGTAGAATTCGACAGGCCAAACTATGGCTACACCTTC.